The sample holds one count of the clone carrying this TCR beta chain. CDR3 size: 14 residues. The germline V gene has CDR1 MDHEN and CDR2 SYDVKM. Between the trimmed V and J ends, which lost 5 bases and 7 bases, there was a span of 14 bases. Authors' data handling: Junction-only sequences produced by ImmunoSEQ had no quality scores, so filtering differed. The repertoire was sequenced with immunoSEQ multiplex PCR; TCRdb's copy has only in-frame clones and lacks some. For V, J and clone size, that table is used; D and trimming come from the DNA. The sample includes roughly 1,500,000 clones, approximately 98.5% of them seen just once. The record originates from a study of shared clonotypes between healthy human individuals. In the study overall: Participating donors consisted of a couple of women and a few men aged 18 to 49.

V gene TRBV28 combines with J gene TRBJ2-2; D possibly matches TRBD1 or TRBD2 (5 bases each). The TCR sequence derives from a man aged 25-45 years in good health. The sequenced sample consisted of naive CD4+ T cells sorted from blood. Subset described: CD45RA+ positively selected. The CDR3 DNA reads TGTGCCAGCAGTCTAGCAGGGTATCACGGGGAGCTGTTTTTT. Protein product: CASSLAGYHGELFF.